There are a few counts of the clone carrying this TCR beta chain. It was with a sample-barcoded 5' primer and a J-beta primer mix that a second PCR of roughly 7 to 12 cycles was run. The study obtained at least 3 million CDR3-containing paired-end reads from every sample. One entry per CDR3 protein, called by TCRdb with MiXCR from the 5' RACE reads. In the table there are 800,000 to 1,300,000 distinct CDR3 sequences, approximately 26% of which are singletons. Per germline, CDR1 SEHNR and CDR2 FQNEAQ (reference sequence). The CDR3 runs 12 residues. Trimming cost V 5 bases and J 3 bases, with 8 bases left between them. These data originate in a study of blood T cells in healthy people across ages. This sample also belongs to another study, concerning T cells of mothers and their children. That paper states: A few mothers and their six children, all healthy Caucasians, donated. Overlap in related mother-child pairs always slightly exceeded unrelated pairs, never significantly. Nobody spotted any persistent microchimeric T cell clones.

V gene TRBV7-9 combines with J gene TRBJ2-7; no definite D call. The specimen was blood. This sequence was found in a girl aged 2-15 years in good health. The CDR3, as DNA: TGTGCCAGCAGCCGACCCCTCTACGAGCAGTACTTC. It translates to CASSRPLYEQYF.